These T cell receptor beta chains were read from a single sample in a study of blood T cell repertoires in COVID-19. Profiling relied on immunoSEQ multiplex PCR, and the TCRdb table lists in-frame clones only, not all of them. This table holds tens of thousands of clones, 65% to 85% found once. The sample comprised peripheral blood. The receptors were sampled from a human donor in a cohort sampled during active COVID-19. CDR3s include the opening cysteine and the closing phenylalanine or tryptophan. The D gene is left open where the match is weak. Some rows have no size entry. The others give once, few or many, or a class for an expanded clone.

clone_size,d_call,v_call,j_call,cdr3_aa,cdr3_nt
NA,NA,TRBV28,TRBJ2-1,CASSSYRGEQFF,TGTGCCAGCAGCTCTTACCGGGGTGAGCAGTTCTTC
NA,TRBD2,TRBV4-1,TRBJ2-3,CASSPGLAGADTQYF,TGCGCCAGCAGCCCGGGTCTAGCGGGGGCAGATACGCAGTATTTT
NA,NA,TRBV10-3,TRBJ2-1,CAIRSSGTGNYNEQFF,TGTGCCATCAGAAGTTCCGGAACAGGGAATTACAATGAGCAGTTCTTC
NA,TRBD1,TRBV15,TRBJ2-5,CATSGGRPGQGGAQYF,TGTGCCACCAGCGGAGGAAGACCGGGACAGGGGGGAGCCCAGTACTTC
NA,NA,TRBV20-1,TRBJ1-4,CSAITGPKLFF,TGCAGTGCTATAACAGGGCCAAAACTGTTTTTT
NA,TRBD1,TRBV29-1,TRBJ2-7,CSVAAGGPYEQYF,TGCAGCGTTGCGGCAGGGGGCCCCTACGAGCAGTACTTC
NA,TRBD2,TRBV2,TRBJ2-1,CASSDSHGASGGAIPSNEQFF,TGTGCCAGCAGTGATTCCCATGGAGCTAGCGGGGGGGCCATCCCGTCCAATGAGCAGTTCTTC
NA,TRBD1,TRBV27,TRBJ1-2,CASSYTGGGGYTF,TGTGCCAGCAGTTACACAGGGGGCGGTGGCTACACCTTC
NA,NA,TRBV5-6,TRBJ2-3,CASSPPLGVKSSTDTQYF,TGTGCCAGCAGCCCCCCTCTCGGGGTGAAATCTAGCACAGATACGCAGTATTTT
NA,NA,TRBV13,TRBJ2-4,CASSLGLAKNIQYF,TGTGCCAGCAGCTTAGGACTAGCCAAAAACATTCAGTACTTC
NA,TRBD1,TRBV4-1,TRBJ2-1,CASSQDWTGLLYNEQFF,TGCGCCAGCAGCCAAGACTGGACAGGATTACTCTACAATGAGCAGTTCTTC
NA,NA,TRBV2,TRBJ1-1,CASSHPVSPSSMNTEAFF,TGTGCCAGCAGTCACCCGGTTTCTCCTTCCTCAATGAACACTGAAGCTTTCTTT
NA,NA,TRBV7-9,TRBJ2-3,CASSSVEGREPDTQYF,TGTGCCAGCAGCTCTGTTGAGGGAAGGGAGCCAGATACGCAGTATTTT
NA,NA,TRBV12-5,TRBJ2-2,CASGLSAGNTGELFF,TGTGCTAGTGGTTTGTCCGCGGGGAACACCGGGGAGCTGTTTTTT
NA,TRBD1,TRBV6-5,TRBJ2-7,CASSYPGQGYEQYF,TGTGCCAGCAGTTACCCAGGACAGGGCTACGAGCAGTACTTC
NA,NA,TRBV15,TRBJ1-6,CATSRPPTDTLHF,TGTGCCACCAGCAGGCCACCTACTGATACCCTCCACTTT
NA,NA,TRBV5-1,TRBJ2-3,CASSLELVSTDTQYF,TGCGCCAGCAGCTTGGAACTGGTTAGCACAGATACGCAGTATTTT
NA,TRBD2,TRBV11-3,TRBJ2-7,CASSLSGGRSYEQYF,TGTGCCAGCAGCCTTAGCGGGGGCCGCTCCTACGAGCAGTACTTC
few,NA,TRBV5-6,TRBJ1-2,CASSLGQDYGYTF,TGTGCCAGCAGCTTGGGACAGGACTATGGCTACACCTTC
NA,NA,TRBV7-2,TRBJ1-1,CASSLGSVRGTEAFF,TGTGCCAGCAGCTTAGGCTCCGTTCGGGGCACTGAAGCTTTCTTT
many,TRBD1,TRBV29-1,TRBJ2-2,CSVGGDRGSGELFF,TGCAGCGTTGGAGGGGACAGGGGATCCGGGGAGCTGTTTTTT
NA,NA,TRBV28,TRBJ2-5,CASSFRGQAAAKTQYF,TGTGCCAGCAGTTTCAGGGGTCAAGCGGCGGCCAAGACCCAGTACTTC
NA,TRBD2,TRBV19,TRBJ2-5,CASSQAGGQKETQYF,TGTGCCAGTAGCCAAGCGGGGGGCCAAAAAGAGACCCAGTACTTC